The TCR beta chain described here comes from a study of T cell responses to AZD1222 COVID-19 vaccine. Libraries were prepared by immunoSEQ multiplex PCR; TCRdb keeps only in-frame clonotypes and omits some of them. The data show tens of thousands of clones, around nine tenths seen once. V shed 1 base and J shed 2 bases, with 8 bases lying between them. Germline V CDR1 and CDR2: MNHEY, SVGAGI. This CDR3 is built from 14 residues. The genes are TRBV6-5 and TRBJ1-1, with D hard to call. This receptor was identified in an adult who received the AZD1222 COVID-19 vaccine. The sample in question was peripheral blood, obtained 28 days after the second AZD1222 dose. The CDR3 protein is CASSYLGGNTEAFF. CDR3 nucleotide sequence: TGTGCCAGCAGTTACTTGGGAGGAAACACTGAAGCTTTCTTT.